Following are 27 T cell receptor beta chains from one sample sequenced in a study of CD8 T cells in Susac syndrome. RNA, at roughly 0.45 to 1 ug, was reverse transcribed with random hexamers. TCRdb redid the calling of the immunoSEQ multiplex PCR reads with MiXCR, one entry per CDR3 protein. Of around 200,000 distinct CDR3 sequences listed, 92% are singletons. The sequencing sample was made of CD8+ T cells from PBMCs. The receptors shown here come from a human donor with multiple sclerosis.

The V call is TRBV12-3 or TRBV12-4, the J call TRBJ2-3; D may be TRBD1 or TRBD2 (5 bases each). V lost 6 bases to trimming and J lost 5 bases, with 15 bases between them. This CDR3 region has 14 residues. CDR3 DNA sequence: TGTGCCAGCAGCCCAAGCGAGAGGGGAGATACGCAGTATTTT. It translates to CASSPSERGDTQYF.

This clonotype was detected only once. This CDR3 is CATSMSSYNEQFF. The CDR3 nucleotides read TGTGCCACCAGCATGAGCTCCTACAATGAGCAGTTCTTC. The chain links TRBV15 to TRBJ2-1; D gene uncertain. The germline CDR1 and CDR2 sequences are LNHNV and YYDKDF (reference sequence). The CDR3 consists of 13 residues. Trimming shortened V by 4 bases and J by 0 bases, and 4 bases separated the two germline ends.

The rearrangement uses TRBV18 and TRBJ1-1; TRBD1 is a possible D gene (5 bases). Trimming left V 4 bases short and J 1 base short, with 16 bases between. The CDR3 loop spans 16 amino acids. The germline V gene encodes CDR1 KGHSH and CDR2 LQKENI. This CDR3 reads CASSLQGGNRNTEAFF. CDR3 in DNA: TGTGCCAGCTCACTTCAGGGTGGGAACAGGAACACTGAAGCTTTCTTT. Filled out from reference TRBV18 and TRBJ1-1, the complete variable domain reads NAGVMQNPRHLVRRRGQEARLRCSPMKGHSHVYWYRQLPEEGLKFMVYLQKENIIDESGMPKERFSAEFPKEGPSILRIQQVVRGDSAAYFCASSLQGGNRNTEAFFGQGTRLTVV.

J is TRBJ2-1 and V is TRBV4-1; perhaps TRBD2 as D (5 bases). In germline, CDR1 is MGHRA, CDR2 YSYEKL. The CDR3 sequence is 16 residues long. V was clipped by 1 base and J by 3 bases, with 13 bases between them. The CDR3 region has the DNA TGCGCCAGCAGCCAAGCTTGGGGTGAGGGCTACAATGAGCAGTTCTTC. Translated: CASSQAWGEGYNEQFF.

The CDR3 reads CASSGQLAGGPGELFF. The CDR3, as DNA: TGTGCCAGCAGTGGTCAACTAGCGGGAGGACCCGGGGAGCTGTTTTTT. J is TRBJ2-2 and V is TRBV7-9; 12 bases map to TRBD2. Losses at the gene ends were 6 bases for V and 6 bases for J; bases not matched to a gene: 8. CDR1 SEHNR and CDR2 FQNEAQ come from the germline V gene (reference sequence). The CDR3 length is 16 residues.

The chain joins TRBV7-3 to TRBJ2-7; 8 bases are shared with TRBD2. Losses at the gene ends were 2 bases for V and 0 bases for J; bases not matched to a gene: 9. The CDR3 runs 17 residues. Germline V gene sequence: CDR1 SGHTA, CDR2 FQGTGA. CDR3 sequence reads: CASSLPPERGSSYEQYF. CDR3 DNA: TGTGCCAGCAGCTTACCCCCGGAGCGGGGGAGCTCCTACGAGCAGTACTTC.

The gene calls are TRBV5-4 and TRBJ2-1; D not resolved. V gave up 0 bases and J gave up 7 bases, with 5 bases separating them. Germline V gives CDR1 SGHNT, CDR2 YYREEE (reference sequence). The CDR3 loop spans 12 amino acids. In nucleotides, the CDR3 is TGTGCCAGCAGCTTGGACGGGAATGAGCAGTTCTTC. This encodes CASSLDGNEQFF.

The J gene is TRBJ2-7, the V gene TRBV4-3, with D possibly matching TRBD1 (5 bases). The CDR3 spans 17 residues. Germline CDR1 is LGHNA and CDR2 is YSLEER. Trimming pared 0 bases from V and 1 base from J, leaving 16 bases between. The CDR3 sequence: CASSQEATWGPSYEQYF. The CDR3 DNA reads TGCGCCAGCAGCCAAGAAGCGACCTGGGGCCCTTCCTACGAGCAGTACTTC.

This rearrangement joins TRBV9 to TRBJ2-7; the match to TRBD1 covers 7 bases. Germline CDR1 SGDLS, CDR2 YYNGEE. V shed 3 bases, J shed 6 bases, and the junction held 9 bases outside the gene matches. The CDR3 consists of 14 residues. The CDR3 is CASSEGEQGVEQYF. The CDR3, as DNA: TGTGCCAGCAGCGAAGGGGAGCAGGGGGTCGAGCAGTACTTC.

The chain carries TRBV11-2 and TRBJ1-1; a weak D match, TRBD1 (6 bases). The CDR3 covers 16 residues. CDR1 and CDR2 from the germline V gene are SGHAT and FQNNGV. V was clipped by 9 bases and J by 1 base, with 21 bases between them. In DNA, the CDR3 is TGTGCCAGTCTATTGGACAGCTCCCTGGGGAACACTGAAGCTTTCTTT. It specifies CASLLDSSLGNTEAFF. The full variable domain, its missing parts supplied by reference TRBV11-2 and TRBJ1-1, is EAGVAQSPRYKIIEKRQSVAFWCNPISGHATLYWYQQILGQGPKLLIQFQNNGVVDDSQLPKDRFSAERLKGVDSTLKIQPAKLEDSAVYLCASLLDSSLGNTEAFFGQGTRLTVV.

The chain carries TRBV20-1 and TRBJ2-7; 11 bases are a match to TRBD2. The trim removed 3 bases at V and 3 bases at J, leaving 4 bases unmatched. The CDR3 has 14 amino acids. Germline V gene data show CDR1 as DFQATT and CDR2 as SNEGSKA (reference sequence). Written as DNA, the CDR3 is TGCAGTGCTAGGTCGGGGACTAGCGGCTACGAGCAGTACTTC. It specifies CSARSGTSGYEQYF.

This sequence joins TRBV12-3 or TRBV12-4 and TRBJ2-7; D is perhaps TRBD1 or TRBD2 (5 bases each). This CDR3 has 12 amino acids. The ends were cut back, 6 bases at V and 5 bases at J, with 11 bases in the middle. CDR3 loop: CASREGTDEQYF. The CDR3 nucleotides read TGTGCCAGCAGAGAAGGGACGGACGAGCAGTACTTC.

This chain joins TRBV6-5 and TRBJ2-5, with TRBD2 matching 10 bases. The CDR3 is made up of 15 amino acids. J gave up 5 bases and V 10 bases, and 13 bases lay outside the gene matches. Germline V CDR1 and CDR2: MNHEY, SVGAGI. DNA for the CDR3: TGTGCCACACAGCGGCTAGCGGGAGTCCCGGAGACCCAGTACTTC. Translating gives CATQRLAGVPETQYF.

This sequence joins TRBV29-1 and TRBJ2-2, with 7 bases fitting TRBD1. Germline values: CDR1 SQVTM, CDR2 ANQGSEA. J was trimmed by 8 bases and V by 2 bases; bases with no gene match: 11. This CDR3 comprises 15 residues. The DNA for the CDR3 is TGCAGCGTTGAAAAGGAGGACAGGCCAAGGGGGGAGCTGTTTTTT. It is translated as CSVEKEDRPRGELFF.

This chain links TRBV24-1 with TRBJ2-7; D could derive from TRBD1 or TRBD2 (5 bases each). V was shortened by 4 bases and J by 2 bases, with 17 bases between the two germline ends. The V gene's germline CDR1 is KGHDR and CDR2 SFDVKD. The CDR3 covers 16 residues. The CDR3 is CATSDGAPGRAYEQYF. In DNA, the CDR3 is TGTGCCACCAGTGACGGGGCCCCCGGTCGAGCCTACGAGCAGTACTTC.

The V and J genes are TRBV7-9 and TRBJ2-5; D is uncertain. CDR1 and CDR2 from the germline V gene are SEHNR and FQNEAQ (reference sequence). V was clipped by 8 bases and J by 4 bases, with 11 bases between them. The CDR3 totals 12 residues. The CDR3 loop reads CASEGFAETQYF. The CDR3 nucleotides read TGTGCCAGCGAAGGGTTCGCAGAGACCCAGTACTTC.

The CDR3 DNA reads TGTGCCAGCAGGTGGACTAGCGGGAGGGCAGATACGCAGTATTTT. This gives the protein CASRWTSGRADTQYF. The chain couples TRBV6-2 or TRBV6-3 to TRBJ2-3, with TRBD2 identical over 15 bases. This CDR3 contains 15 residues. The V segment lost 6 bases and the J segment 4 bases; nucleotides outside the gene matches: 2. Germline CDR1 MNHEY, CDR2 SVGEGT.

The J gene is TRBJ1-2, the V gene TRBV2, with 9 bases that match TRBD1. This CDR3 contains 14 residues. Germline values: CDR1 SNHLY, CDR2 FYNNEI. J was trimmed by 8 bases and V by 8 bases; bases with no gene match: 12. The CDR3 DNA sequence: TGTGCCAGCCCACTGACAGGGGGAGAGAAAGGCTACACCTTC. It is translated as CASPLTGGEKGYTF.

The chain is built from TRBV6-5 and TRBJ2-1; 13 bases align to TRBD2. Trimming cost V 4 bases and J 2 bases; bases outside gene matches: 5. The CDR3 contains 17 residues. Per germline, CDR1 MNHEY and CDR2 SVGAGI. CDR3 sequence: CASSWTSGSWTYNEQFF. Here the CDR3 DNA reads TGTGCCAGCAGTTGGACTAGCGGGAGTTGGACCTACAATGAGCAGTTCTTC.

This clonotype showed up just once. The chain uses TRBV25-1 and TRBJ2-7; possibly TRBD1 or TRBD2 for D (5 bases each). V was cut by 7 bases and J by 5 bases, with 9 bases left in between. This CDR3 is 11 amino acids long. CDR1 is MGHDK and CDR2 is SYGVNS in the germline V gene. The CDR3 nucleotides read TGTGCCAGCAAAAGAGGGGACGAGCAGTACTTC. Residues: CASKRGDEQYF.

The V gene is TRBV9, the J gene TRBJ1-1; 7 nucleotides agree with TRBD1. Germline trimming cut 4 bases from V and 1 base from J; bases unmatched to any gene: 4. There are 14 residues in the CDR3. Germline V gene sequence: CDR1 SGDLS, CDR2 YYNGEE. The CDR3 loop reads CASSPTGQNTEAFF. The CDR3 coding sequence is TGTGCCAGCAGCCCGACAGGGCAGAACACTGAAGCTTTCTTT.

The chain carries TRBV10-2 and TRBJ1-1; D not resolved. Germline V gene sequence: CDR1 WSHSY, CDR2 SAAADI. The V end was cut by 6 bases, the J end by 1 base, with 15 bases between. CDR3 length: 15 residues. CDR3 sequence (DNA): TGCGCCAGCAGGGGCCGCGCCGGGGAGAACACTGAAGCTTTCTTT. Amino acid sequence: CASRGRAGENTEAFF.

V is TRBV20-1 and J is TRBJ2-7; D may be TRBD2 (5 bases). V lost 6 bases, J lost 0 bases, and 9 bases lay in between. Germline assignment: CDR1 DFQATT and CDR2 SNEGSKA (reference sequence). The CDR3 runs 12 residues. Here the CDR3 DNA reads TGCAGTGCCTCGGACTCCTCCTACGAGCAGTACTTC. It translates to CSASDSSYEQYF.

The CDR3 protein is CASSDRPEKISTDTQYF. CDR3 nucleotide sequence: TGTGCCAGCAGTGACAGGCCCGAGAAGATCAGCACAGATACGCAGTATTTT. The chain combines TRBV25-1 with TRBJ2-3, with no clear D. CDR3 length: 17 residues. From germline, CDR1 is MGHDK and CDR2 SYGVNS. The V and J ends lost 3 bases and 0 bases respectively, with 16 bases between them.

The genes are TRBV6-1 and TRBJ2-5; 10 nucleotides match TRBD1. The CDR3 has 12 amino acids. The trim removed 11 bases at V and 7 bases at J, leaving 7 bases unmatched. The V gene's germline CDR1 is MNHNS and CDR2 SASEGT. The CDR3: CAGTGDFGTQYF. The CDR3 coding sequence is TGTGCCGGGACAGGGGATTTTGGGACCCAGTACTTC.

The V gene is TRBV9, the J gene TRBJ1-2; D ambiguous. Trimming stripped 0 bases from V and 2 bases from J, with 5 bases between. This CDR3 region has 13 residues. Per germline, CDR1 SGDLS and CDR2 YYNGEE. CDR3 sequence reads: CASSVENNYGYTF. Written as DNA, the CDR3 is TGTGCCAGCAGCGTAGAAAACAACTATGGCTACACCTTC.

The rearrangement links TRBV4-3 to TRBJ2-1, with D unclear. The CDR3 is 15 residues long. The V and J ends lost 5 bases and 0 bases respectively, with 11 bases between them. CDR1 and CDR2 (germline): LGHNA, YSLEER. The CDR3 region is CASSARVVSYNEQFF. For the CDR3, the DNA is TGCGCCAGCAGCGCAAGGGTGGTCTCCTACAATGAGCAGTTCTTC.